This T cell receptor beta chain was observed in a study of blood T cell repertoires in COVID-19. Profiling relied on immunoSEQ multiplex PCR, and the TCRdb table lists in-frame clones only, not all of them. There are under 300,000 clones in the sample; around 90% occur only once, and more than 6% lies in the top ten. Losses at the gene ends were 4 bases for V and 5 bases for J; bases not matched to a gene: 6. The CDR3 consists of 15 residues. Germline V gene sequence: CDR1 MGHRA, CDR2 YSYEKL. The source of this sequence is a man between 60 and 75 years old who had recovered from COVID-19. Sequenced material: peripheral blood. The gene calls are TRBV4-1 and TRBJ1-4; TRBD1 aligns across 8 bases. Written as DNA, the CDR3 is TGCGCCAGCAGCCTCCTCGGGACAGGAAATGAAAAACTGTTTTTT. Its protein product is CASSLLGTGNEKLFF.